This T cell receptor (beta chain) was identified in a study of regulatory T cells in long-lasting Graves disease. Building of the TCR beta libraries involved iRepertoire HTBI primers and Arm-PCR of CDR3 regions. TCRdb recomputed calls from the multiplex PCR reads with MiXCR, one row per CDR3 protein. The sample shows roughly 420,000 distinct CDR3 sequences, around 15% of them seen only once. With V trimmed by 3 bases and J by 4 bases, 10 bases remained unmatched. The CDR3 totals 16 residues. As to time point: newly diagnosed GD, antithyroid drugs for less than 3 months. There was RNA extracted from PBMCs, and the TCR library was made from it. This clonotype has at least ten counts. These data were also filed under a second study, of T cells in Graves' hyperthyroidism and ophthalmopathy. According to that study: The TCR CDR3 first-round RT-PCR relied on the HTBI primer set.

The input for sequencing was peripheral blood mononuclear cells (PBMCs), taken at new diagnosis, from a patient treated with antithyroid drugs. This chain uses TRBV12-3 or TRBV12-4 with TRBJ2-3; 7 bases match TRBD2. This receptor was taken from a woman aged 30 to 39 with Graves disease. CDR3 in DNA: TGTGCCAGCAGTTTCCCAGGCGGGAGTAGGGCAGATACGCAGTATTTT. Translating it yields CASSFPGGSRADTQYF.